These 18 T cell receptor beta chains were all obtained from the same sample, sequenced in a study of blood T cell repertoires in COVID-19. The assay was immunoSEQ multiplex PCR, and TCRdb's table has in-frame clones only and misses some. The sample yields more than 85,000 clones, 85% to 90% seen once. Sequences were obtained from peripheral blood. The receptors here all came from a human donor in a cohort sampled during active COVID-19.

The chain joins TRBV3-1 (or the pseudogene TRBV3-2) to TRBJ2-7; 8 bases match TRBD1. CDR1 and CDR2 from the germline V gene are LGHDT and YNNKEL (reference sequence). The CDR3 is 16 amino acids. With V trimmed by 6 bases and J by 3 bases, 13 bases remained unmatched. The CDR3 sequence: CASRSGTGRSLYEQYF. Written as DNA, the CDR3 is TGTGCCAGCAGATCCGGGACAGGAAGGTCGCTCTACGAGCAGTACTTC.

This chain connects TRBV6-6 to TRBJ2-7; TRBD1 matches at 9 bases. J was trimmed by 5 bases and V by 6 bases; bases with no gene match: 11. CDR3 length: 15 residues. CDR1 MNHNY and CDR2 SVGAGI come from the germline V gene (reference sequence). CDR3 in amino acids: CASSRVRQGVNEQYF. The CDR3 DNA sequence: TGTGCCAGCAGCCGAGTTCGACAGGGGGTAAACGAGCAGTACTTC.

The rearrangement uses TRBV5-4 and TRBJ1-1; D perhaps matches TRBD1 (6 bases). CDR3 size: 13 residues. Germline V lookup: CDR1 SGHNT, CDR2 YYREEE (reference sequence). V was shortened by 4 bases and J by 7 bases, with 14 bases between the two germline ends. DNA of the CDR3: TGTGCCAGCAGCGTAACAGGACAGCTTGAAGCTTTCTTT. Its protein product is CASSVTGQLEAFF.

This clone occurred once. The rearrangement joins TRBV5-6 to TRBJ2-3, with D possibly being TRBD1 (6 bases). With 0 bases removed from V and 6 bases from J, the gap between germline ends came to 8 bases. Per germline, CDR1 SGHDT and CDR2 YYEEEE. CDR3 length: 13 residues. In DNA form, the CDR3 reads TGTGCCAGCAGCTTGGAGGGGGTGGATACGCAGTATTTT. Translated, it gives CASSLEGVDTQYF.

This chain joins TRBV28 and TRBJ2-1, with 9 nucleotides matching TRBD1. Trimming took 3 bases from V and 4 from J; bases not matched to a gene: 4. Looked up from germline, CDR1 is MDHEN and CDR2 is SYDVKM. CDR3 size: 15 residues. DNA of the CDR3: TGTGCCAGCAGTTTCTCCGGGACAGGGTACAATGAGCAGTTCTTC. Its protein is CASSFSGTGYNEQFF.

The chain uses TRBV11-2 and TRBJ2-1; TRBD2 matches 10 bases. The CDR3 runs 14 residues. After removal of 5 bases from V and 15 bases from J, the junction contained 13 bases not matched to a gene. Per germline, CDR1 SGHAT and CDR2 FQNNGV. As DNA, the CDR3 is TGTGCCAGCAGCCCATTCGCCGGGACTAGCGTCCCGTTCTTC. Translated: CASSPFAGTSVPFF. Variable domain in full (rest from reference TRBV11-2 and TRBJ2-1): EAGVAQSPRYKIIEKRQSVAFWCNPISGHATLYWYQQILGQGPKLLIQFQNNGVVDDSQLPKDRFSAERLKGVDSTLKIQPAKLEDSAVYLCASSPFAGTSVPFFGPGTRLTVL.

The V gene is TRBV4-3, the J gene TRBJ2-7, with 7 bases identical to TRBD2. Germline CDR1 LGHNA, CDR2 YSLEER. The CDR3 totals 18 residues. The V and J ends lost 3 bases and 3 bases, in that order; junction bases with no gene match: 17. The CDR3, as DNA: TGCGCCAGCAGCCAGGCGTTGAGGACGGGAGGTGGGGACTACGAGCAGTACTTC. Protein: CASSQALRTGGGDYEQYF.

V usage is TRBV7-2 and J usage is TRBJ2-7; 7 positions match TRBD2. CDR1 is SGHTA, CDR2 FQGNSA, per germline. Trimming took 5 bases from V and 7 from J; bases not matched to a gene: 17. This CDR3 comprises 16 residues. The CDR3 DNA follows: TGTGCCAGCAGCCAAGCTCGCGGGAGAGGAGGGTGGGAGCAGTACTTC. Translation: CASSQARGRGGWEQYF.

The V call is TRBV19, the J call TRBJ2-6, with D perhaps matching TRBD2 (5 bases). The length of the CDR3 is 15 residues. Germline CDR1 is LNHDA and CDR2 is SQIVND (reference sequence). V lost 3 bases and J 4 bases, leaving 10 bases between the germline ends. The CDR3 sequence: CASSISVRGANVLTF. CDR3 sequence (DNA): TGTGCCAGTAGTATTAGCGTTAGAGGGGCCAACGTCCTGACTTTC. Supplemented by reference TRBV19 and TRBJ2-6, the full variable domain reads DGGITQSPKYLFRKEGQNVTLSCEQNLNHDAMYWYRQDPGQGLRLIYYSQIVNDFQKGDIAEGYSVSREKKESFPLTVTSAQKNPTAFYLCASSISVRGANVLTFGAGSRLTVL.

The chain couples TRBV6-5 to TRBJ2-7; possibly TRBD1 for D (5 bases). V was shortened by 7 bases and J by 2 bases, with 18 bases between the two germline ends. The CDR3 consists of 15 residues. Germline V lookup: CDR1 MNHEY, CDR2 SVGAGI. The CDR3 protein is CASNFRVQDPYEQYF. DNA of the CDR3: TGTGCCAGCAACTTCAGGGTACAGGACCCCTACGAGCAGTACTTC.

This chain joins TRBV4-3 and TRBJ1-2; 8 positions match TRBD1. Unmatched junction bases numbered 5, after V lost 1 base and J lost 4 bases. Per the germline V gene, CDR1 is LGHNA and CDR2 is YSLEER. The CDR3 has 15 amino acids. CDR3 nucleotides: TGCGCCAGCAGCCAAGCCGGGACAGGAATCTATGGCTACACCTTC. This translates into CASSQAGTGIYGYTF.

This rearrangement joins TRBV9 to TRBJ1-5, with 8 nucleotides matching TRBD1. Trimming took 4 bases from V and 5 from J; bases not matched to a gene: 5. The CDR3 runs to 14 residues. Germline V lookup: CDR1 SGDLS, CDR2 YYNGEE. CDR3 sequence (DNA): TGTGCCAGCAGCCGAGGGACAGGCGATCAGCCCCAGCATTTT. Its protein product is CASSRGTGDQPQHF.

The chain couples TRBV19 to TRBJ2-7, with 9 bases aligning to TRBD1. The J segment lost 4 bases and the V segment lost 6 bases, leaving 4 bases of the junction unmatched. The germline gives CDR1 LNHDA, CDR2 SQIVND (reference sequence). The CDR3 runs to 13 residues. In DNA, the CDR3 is TGTGCCAGTAGGGACAGGGGCAAGTACGAGCAGTACTTC. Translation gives CASRDRGKYEQYF.

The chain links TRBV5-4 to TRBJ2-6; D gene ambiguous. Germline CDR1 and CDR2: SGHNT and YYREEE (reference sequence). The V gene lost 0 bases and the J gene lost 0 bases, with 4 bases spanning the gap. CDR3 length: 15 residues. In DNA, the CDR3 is TGTGCCAGCAGCTTGGCCGGCTCTGGGGCCAACGTCCTGACTTTC. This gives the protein CASSLAGSGANVLTF.

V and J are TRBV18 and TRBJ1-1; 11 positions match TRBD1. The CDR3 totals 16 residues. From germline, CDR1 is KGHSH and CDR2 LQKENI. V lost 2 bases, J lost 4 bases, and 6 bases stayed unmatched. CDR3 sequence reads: CASSPSGGQGVTEAFF. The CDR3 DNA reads TGTGCCAGCTCACCATCAGGGGGACAGGGGGTCACTGAAGCTTTCTTT.

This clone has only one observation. The CDR3 nucleotides read TGTGCCAGCAGTGAAGCGAAGCTCCGATTCTATGGCTACACCTTC. Translating gives CASSEAKLRFYGYTF. This rearrangement joins TRBV6-1 to TRBJ1-2; D not certain. V was cut by 0 bases and J by 4 bases, with 12 bases left in between. From germline, CDR1 is MNHNS and CDR2 SASEGT. This CDR3 region has 15 residues.

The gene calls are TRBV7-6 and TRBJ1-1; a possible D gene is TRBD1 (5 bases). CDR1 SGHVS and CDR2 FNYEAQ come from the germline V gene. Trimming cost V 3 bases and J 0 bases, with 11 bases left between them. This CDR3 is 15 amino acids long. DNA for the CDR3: TGTGCCAGCAGCTTGGAGACAGCCATGAACACTGAAGCTTTCTTT. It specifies CASSLETAMNTEAFF.

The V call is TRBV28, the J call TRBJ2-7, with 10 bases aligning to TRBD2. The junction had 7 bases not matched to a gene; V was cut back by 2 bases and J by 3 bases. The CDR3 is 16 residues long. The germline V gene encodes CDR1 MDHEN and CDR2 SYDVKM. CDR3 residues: CASSLDLGLASYEQYF. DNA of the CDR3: TGTGCCAGCAGTTTAGACCTGGGACTAGCGAGCTACGAGCAGTACTTC.